Following are 7 T cell receptor beta chains from one sample sequenced in a study of T cells in women clearing cervical HPV infection. Sequencing used immunoSEQ multiplex PCR; TCRdb keeps in-frame clones, though not all of them. The ten top clones account for under 7%, within a sample of 40,000 or so clones. Material for sequencing was blood buffy coat. Receptors were obtained from a woman between 18 and 70 years old with a cervical HPV16 infection that either progressed to CIN3+ or cleared (not recorded which).

The covered CDR3 bases are TGTGCCAGCTCACCACAGGGGTCCTACGAC. Protein sequence: CASSPQGSYD. The full CDR3 is CASSPQGSYDYTF. The chain links TRBV18 to TRBJ1-2, with D possibly being TRBD1 (5 bases). The DNA ends 3 residues before the CDR3 does, and the rest of the CDR3 is filled in from the germline J gene. Germline V CDR1 and CDR2: KGHSH, LQKENI. CDR3 length equals 13 residues.

As to this clone: From the germline J gene comes the end of the CDR3, since the read stops 3 residues before it. The V call is TRBV20-1, the J call TRBJ1-4; TRBD1 matches 9 bases. This CDR3 spans 14 amino acids. Germline loops: CDR1 DFQATT, CDR2 SNEGSKA (reference sequence). CDR3 bases read: TGCAGTGCTCCCCCGGGACAGGGAAATTCACCA. Protein: CSAPPGQGNSP. In full, the CDR3 reads CSAPPGQGNSPLFF.

About this clone: The CDR3 end falls 3 residues outside the read, so it is completed with the germline J gene. The V gene is TRBV19, the J gene TRBJ1-2; the D is unclear. This CDR3 contains 13 residues. Germline V gene sequence: CDR1 LNHDA, CDR2 SQIVND (reference sequence). This CDR3 reads CASSSGRYNDYTF. Incomplete CDR3 DNA: TGTGCCAGTAGTAGCGGGAGGTACAATGAC.

To note about this clone: The read stops 3 residues short of the end of the CDR3; the missing end is completed from the germline J gene. J is TRBJ2-7 and V is TRBV20-1; D may be TRBD2 (6 bases). Germline CDR1 DFQATT, CDR2 SNEGSKA (reference sequence). The CDR3 loop spans 14 amino acids. With 0 bases removed from V and 5 bases from J, the gap between germline ends came to 14 bases. The part of the CDR3 DNA that was read is TGCAGTGCTAGAGATAGTTCGGGGGTGGACGAG. The encoded protein is CSARDSSGVDE. From start to end, the CDR3 is CSARDSSGVDEQYF.

On this clone: The read is 3 residues too short to cover the CDR3 end, so that end is filled in from the germline J gene. This chain uses TRBV7-3 with TRBJ1-2; 10 positions match TRBD1. The CDR3 runs 14 residues. Germline V gives CDR1 SGHTA, CDR2 FQGTGA. The CDR3 sequence is CASSLTGGGNTYTF. The DNA read from the CDR3 is TGTGCCAGCAGCTTGACAGGGGGCGGGAATACC.

A word on this clone: The read gets to within 3 residues of the CDR3 end, and the germline J gene fills in the rest. V is TRBV30 and J is TRBJ2-5; no firm D call. This CDR3 comprises 14 residues. Germline CDR1 reads GTSNPN; CDR2 reads SVGIG (reference sequence). V dropped 1 base and J dropped 1 base, with 10 bases sitting between them. The CDR3 here is CAWSARVGQETQYF. CDR3 DNA, as far as it was read: TGTGCCTGGAGTGCACGGGTAGGCCAAGAGACC.

The part of the CDR3 DNA that was read is TGTGCCAGCAGTTTAGGACTGGTCTCCTACGAG. Amino acids: CASSLGLVSYE. The CDR3 in full is CASSLGLVSYEQYF. The chain couples TRBV6-2 or TRBV6-3 to TRBJ2-7; D is possibly TRBD2 (5 bases). The read comes to an end 3 residues before the CDR3 does, leaving the germline J gene to fill in the end. Germline CDR1 reads MNHEY; CDR2 reads SVGEGT. This CDR3 has 14 residues. The V and J ends lost 4 bases and 0 bases respectively, with 10 bases between them.